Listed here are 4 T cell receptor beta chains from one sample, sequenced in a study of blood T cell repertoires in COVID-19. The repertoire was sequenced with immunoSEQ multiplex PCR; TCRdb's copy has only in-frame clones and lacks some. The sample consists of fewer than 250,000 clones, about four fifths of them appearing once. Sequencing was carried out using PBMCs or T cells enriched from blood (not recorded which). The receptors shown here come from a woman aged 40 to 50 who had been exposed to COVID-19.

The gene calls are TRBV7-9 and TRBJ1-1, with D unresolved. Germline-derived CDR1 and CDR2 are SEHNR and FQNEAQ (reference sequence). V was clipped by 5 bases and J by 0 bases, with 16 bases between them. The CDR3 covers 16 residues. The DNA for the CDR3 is TGTGCCAGCAGCCCCGGAGGGTTTTTGATGAACACTGAAGCTTTCTTT. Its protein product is CASSPGGFLMNTEAFF.

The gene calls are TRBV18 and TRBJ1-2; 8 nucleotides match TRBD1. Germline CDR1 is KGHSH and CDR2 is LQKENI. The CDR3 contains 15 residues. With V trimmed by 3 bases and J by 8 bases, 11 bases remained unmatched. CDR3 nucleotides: TGTGCCAGCTCACCCGACAGGACAGGGATCGGGGGCTACACCTTC. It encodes CASSPDRTGIGGYTF.

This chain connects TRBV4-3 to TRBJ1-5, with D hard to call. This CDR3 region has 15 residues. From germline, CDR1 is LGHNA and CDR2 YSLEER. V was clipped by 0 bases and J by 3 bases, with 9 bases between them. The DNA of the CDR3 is TGCGCCAGCAGCCAAGATTCGGTAAACAATCAGCCCCAGCATTTT. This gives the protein CASSQDSVNNQPQHF.

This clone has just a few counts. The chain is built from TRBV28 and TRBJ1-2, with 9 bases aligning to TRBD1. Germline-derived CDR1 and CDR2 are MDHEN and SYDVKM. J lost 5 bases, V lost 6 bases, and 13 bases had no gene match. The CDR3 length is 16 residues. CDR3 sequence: CASRPAGQGEGYGYTF. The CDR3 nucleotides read TGTGCCAGCAGGCCAGCGGGACAGGGCGAGGGGTATGGCTACACCTTC.